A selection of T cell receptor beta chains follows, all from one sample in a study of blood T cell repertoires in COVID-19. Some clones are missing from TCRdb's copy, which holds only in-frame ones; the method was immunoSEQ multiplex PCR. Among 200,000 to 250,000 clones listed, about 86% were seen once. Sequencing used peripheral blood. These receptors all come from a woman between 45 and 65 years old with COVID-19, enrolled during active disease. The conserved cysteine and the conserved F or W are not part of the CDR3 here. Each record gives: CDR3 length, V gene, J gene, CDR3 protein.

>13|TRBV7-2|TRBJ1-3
ASSFGLTSGNTIY
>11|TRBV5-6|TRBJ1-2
ASSSRQGYGYT
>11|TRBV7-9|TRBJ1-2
ASSLTGADGYT
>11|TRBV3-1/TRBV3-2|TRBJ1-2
ASSLGLNYGYT
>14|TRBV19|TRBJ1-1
ASTIRTPTGSTEAF
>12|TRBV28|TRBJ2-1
ASTRSGGYNEQF
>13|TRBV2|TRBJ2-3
ASSAEAGGTDTQY
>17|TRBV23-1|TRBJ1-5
ASSRGQGKGAPGNQPQH
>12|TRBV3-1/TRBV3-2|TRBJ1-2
ASSPRGEGYGYT
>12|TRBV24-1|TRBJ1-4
ATSARGPGEKLF
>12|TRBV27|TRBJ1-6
ASSSGQFNSPLH
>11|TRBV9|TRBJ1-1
ASSGGGDDEAF
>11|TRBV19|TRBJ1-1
ASSIVGGSEAF
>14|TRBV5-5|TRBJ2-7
ASSPNPGTSGYEQY
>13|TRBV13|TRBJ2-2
ASSPWQGTTGELF
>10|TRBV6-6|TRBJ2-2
ASSYPGGELF
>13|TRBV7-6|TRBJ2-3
ASSLTTGPSDTQY
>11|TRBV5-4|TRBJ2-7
ASSPVGSYEQY
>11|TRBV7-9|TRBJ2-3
ASNQGRSDTQY
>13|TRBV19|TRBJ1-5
ASSIIVQSIMPQH
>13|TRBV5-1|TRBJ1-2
ASSFSGGAAYGYT
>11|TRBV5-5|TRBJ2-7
ASSPDSPYEQY
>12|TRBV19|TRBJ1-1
ASSQGPQNTEAF
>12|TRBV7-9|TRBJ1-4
ASSLAGSNEKLF
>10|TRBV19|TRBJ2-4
ASSIQNNIQY
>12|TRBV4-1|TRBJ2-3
ASSQIVRGDTQY
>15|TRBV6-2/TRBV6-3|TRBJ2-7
ASSYRPFRGYSYEQY
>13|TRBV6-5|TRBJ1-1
ASIRDREATTEAF
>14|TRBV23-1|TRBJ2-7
ASSRRTSGTTGEQY
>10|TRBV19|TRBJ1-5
ASTQGNQPQH
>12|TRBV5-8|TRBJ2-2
ASSRQGANGELF
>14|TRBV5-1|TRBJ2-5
ASSYPGTGDLETQY
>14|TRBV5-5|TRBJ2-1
ASSQVPWLAEDEQF
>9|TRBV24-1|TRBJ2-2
ATSGHGELF
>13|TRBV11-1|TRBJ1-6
ASSSFDSLASPLH
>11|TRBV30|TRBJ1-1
AWRATGQPEAF
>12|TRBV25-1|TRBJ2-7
ASSDPGSGYEQY
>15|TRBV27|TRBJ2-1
ACHVGSGTGFGIEQF
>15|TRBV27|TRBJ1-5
ASSLSGLQLSNQPQH
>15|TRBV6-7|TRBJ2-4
ASSSPGQGVGGNIQY
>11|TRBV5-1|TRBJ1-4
ASTMTGNEKLF
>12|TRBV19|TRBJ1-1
ASSIRGYHTEAF
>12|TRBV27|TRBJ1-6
ASSLGQENSPLH
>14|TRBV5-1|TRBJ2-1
ASSLVSGGALNEQF
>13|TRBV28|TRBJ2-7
ASSPQSGGSYEQY
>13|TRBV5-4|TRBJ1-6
ASSLWDRENPPLH
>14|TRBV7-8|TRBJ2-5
ASSYYTGASGETQY
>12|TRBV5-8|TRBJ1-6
ASSLGGQSVSLH
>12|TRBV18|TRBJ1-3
ASSPDRWGNTIY
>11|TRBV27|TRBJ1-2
ASSLFTGYGYT
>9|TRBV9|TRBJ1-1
ASSVRDRAF
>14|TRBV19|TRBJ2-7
ASSSYTGAMGGQQY